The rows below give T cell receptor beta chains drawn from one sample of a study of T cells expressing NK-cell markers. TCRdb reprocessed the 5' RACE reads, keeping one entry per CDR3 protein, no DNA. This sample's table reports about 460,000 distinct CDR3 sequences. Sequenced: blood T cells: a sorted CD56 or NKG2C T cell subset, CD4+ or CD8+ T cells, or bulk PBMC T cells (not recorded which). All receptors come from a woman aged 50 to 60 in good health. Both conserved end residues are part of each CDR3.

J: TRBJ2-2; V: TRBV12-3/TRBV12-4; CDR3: CASSFDRGKSGELFF
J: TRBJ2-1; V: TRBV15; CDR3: CATSGGGVPEQFF
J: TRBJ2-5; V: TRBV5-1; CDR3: CASSGTLSEAETQYF
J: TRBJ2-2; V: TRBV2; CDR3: CASSYRGNTGELFF
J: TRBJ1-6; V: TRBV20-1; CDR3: CSAPTGGVHNSPLHF
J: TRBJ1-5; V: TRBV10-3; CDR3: CAISEDGGGQPQHF
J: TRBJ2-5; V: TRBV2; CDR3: CASSEGDYRETQYF
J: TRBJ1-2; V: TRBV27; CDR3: CASSLGRRDYGYTF
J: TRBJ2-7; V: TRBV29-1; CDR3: CSVLRGMSSYEQYF
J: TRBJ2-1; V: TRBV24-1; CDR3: CATSDPTSGRGNEQFF
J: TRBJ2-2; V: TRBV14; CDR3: CASSQVGTGTGELFF
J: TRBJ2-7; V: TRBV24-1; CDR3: CATSDPGGTDPYEQYF
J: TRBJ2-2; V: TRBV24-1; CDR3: CATGTGGLLGELFF
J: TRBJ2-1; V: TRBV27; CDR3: CASTLRSWGTYNEQFF
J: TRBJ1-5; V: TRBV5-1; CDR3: CASSLIPQGLGSNQPQHF
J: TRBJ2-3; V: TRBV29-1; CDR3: CSVDFLAGSTDTQYF
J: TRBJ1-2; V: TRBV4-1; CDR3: CASSQGRGTYTF
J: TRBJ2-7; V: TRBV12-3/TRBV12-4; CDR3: CASSLAGMFSYEQYF
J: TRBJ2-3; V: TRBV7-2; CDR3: CASSPGLVSDTQYF
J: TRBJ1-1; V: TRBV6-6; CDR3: CASRIDRRTEAFF
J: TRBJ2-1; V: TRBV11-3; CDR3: CASSLSAPGRGDEQFF
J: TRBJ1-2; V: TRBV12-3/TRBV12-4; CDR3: CASTAAPYIGGYTF
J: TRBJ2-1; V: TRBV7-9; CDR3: CASSLSTGRHNEQFF
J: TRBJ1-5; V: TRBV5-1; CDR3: CASSPVPGPSNQPQHF
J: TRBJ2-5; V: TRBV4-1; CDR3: CASSQDAGSADGGTQYF
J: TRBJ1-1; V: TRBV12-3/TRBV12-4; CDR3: CASSPLNIISHAFF
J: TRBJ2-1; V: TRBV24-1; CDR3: CATSDRSTSGRYEQFF
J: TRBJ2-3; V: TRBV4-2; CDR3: CASSQATGANTDTQYF
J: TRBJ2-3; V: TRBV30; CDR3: CAWSVVSTTDTQYF
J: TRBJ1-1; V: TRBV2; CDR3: CASLPARQGASEAFF
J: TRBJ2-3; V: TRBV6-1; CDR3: CASRRVGGGTDTQYF
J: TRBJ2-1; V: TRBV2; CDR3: CASSDWGGSYNEQFF
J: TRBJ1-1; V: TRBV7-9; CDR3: CASSLAGTENKAFF
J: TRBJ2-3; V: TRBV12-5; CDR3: CARRKDRPGTDTQYF
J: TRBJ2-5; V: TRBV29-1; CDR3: CSVEEVGETQYF
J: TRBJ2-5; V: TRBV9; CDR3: CASSFRLAMGETQYF
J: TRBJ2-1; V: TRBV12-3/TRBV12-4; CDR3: CASRPLTSGRAKEQFF
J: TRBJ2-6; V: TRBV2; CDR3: CASTGRGAGANVLTF
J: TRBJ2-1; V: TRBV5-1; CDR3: CASSLAGVRHNEQFF
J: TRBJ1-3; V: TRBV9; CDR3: CASSADPRGGGNTIYF
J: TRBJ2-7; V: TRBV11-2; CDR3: CASSSTRIFYEQYF
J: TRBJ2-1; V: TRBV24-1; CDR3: CATSDPTGTKGAAGQFF
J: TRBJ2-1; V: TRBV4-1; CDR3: CASSQVFGGQDNEQFF
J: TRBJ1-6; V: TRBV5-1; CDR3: CASSLRQGTNSPLHF
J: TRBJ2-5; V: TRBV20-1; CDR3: CSARDSGTGVMQTQYF
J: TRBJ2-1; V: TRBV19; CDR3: CASSTSGRSEQFF
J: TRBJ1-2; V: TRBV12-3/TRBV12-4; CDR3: CASSPRQSSLNGYTF
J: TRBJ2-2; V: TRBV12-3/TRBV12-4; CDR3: CASSSPAGAGGGELFF
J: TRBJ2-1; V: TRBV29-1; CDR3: CSVEVLAGGPGFF
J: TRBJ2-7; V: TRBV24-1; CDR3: CATGEGYEQYF
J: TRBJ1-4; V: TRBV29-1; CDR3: CSVSLDRGREKLFF
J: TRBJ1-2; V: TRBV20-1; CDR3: CSARDPRGGNDPSYGYTF
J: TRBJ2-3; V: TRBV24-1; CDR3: CATSQSDGWDTQYF
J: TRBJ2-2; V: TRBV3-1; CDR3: CASHRAGELFF
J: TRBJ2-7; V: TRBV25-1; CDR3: CASSDPGGYEQYF
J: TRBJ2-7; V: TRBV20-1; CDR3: CSARLPGVYEQYF
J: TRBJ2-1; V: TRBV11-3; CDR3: CASSLRDVDEQFF
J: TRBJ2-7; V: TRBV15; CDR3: CATSRDFVSYEQYF
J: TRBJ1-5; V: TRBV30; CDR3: CAWSVNGNWQPQHF
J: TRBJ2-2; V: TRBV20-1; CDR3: CSVDRTGVLFF